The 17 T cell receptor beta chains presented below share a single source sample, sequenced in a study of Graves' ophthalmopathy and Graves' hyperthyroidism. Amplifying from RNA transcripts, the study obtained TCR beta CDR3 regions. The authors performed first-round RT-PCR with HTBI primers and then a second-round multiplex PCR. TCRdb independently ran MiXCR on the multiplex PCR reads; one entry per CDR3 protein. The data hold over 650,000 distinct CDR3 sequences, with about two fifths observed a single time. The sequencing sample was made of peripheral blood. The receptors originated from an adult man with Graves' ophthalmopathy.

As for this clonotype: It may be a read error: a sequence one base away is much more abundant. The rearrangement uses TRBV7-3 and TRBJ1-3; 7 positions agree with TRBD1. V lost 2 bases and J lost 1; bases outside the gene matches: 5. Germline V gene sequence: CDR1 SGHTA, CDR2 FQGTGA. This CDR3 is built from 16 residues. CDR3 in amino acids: CASSLDRVWSGNTIYF. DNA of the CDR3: TGTGCCAGCAGCTTAGACAGGGTCTGGTCTGGAAACACCATATATTTT.

CDR3 in amino acids: CASRTGLAGGKSNEQFF. CDR3 coding DNA: TGTGCCAGCAGAACGGGACTAGCGGGGGGAAAATCCAATGAGCAGTTCTTC. The gene calls are TRBV11-1 and TRBJ2-5, with 15 bases fitting TRBD2. The J call may be wrong; the DNA end is better matched by TRBJ2-1. Looked up from germline, CDR1 is SGHAT and CDR2 is FQDESV (reference sequence). CDR3 length equals 17 residues.

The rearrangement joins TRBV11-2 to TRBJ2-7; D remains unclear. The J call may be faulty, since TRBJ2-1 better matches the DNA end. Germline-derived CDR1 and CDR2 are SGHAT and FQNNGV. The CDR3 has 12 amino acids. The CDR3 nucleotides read TGTGCCAGCAGCTTCCGCGGCAATGAGCAGTTCTTC. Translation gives CASSFRGNEQFF.

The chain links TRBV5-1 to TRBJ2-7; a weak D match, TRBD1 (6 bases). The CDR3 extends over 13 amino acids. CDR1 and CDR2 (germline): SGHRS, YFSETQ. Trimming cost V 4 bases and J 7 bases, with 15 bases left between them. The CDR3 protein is CASSPTGQGEQYF. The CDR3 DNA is TGCGCCAGCAGCCCGACAGGTCAGGGAGAGCAGTACTTC.

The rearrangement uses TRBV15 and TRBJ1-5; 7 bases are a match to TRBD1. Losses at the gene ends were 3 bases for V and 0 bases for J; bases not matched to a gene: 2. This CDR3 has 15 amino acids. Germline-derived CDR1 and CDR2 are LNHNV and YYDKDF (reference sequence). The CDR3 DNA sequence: TGTGCCACCAGCAGTCAGGGGGGTAGCAATCAGCCCCAGCATTTT. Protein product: CATSSQGGSNQPQHF.

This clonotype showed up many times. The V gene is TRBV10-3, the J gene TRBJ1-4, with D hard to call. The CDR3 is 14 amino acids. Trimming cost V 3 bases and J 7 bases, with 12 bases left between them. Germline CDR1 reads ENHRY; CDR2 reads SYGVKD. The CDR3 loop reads CAISDPRLGEKLFF. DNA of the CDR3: TGTGCCATCAGTGACCCTAGGCTAGGTGAAAAACTGTTTTTT.

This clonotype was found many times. CDR3 bases: TGTGCCAGCAGCTTAGGTCATAAGAACACTGAAGCTTTCTTT. Translation gives CASSLGHKNTEAFF. The rearrangement joins TRBV7-2 to TRBJ1-1, with D unresolved. The ends were cut back, 1 base at V and 1 base at J, with 7 bases in the middle. This CDR3 region has 14 residues. Per germline, CDR1 SGHTA and CDR2 FQGNSA.

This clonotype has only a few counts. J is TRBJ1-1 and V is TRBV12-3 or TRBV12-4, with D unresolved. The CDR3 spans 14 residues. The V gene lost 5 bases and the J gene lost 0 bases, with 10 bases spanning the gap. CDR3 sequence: CASSDGRLNTEAFF. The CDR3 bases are TGTGCCAGCAGTGACGGGCGTTTGAACACTGAAGCTTTCTTT.

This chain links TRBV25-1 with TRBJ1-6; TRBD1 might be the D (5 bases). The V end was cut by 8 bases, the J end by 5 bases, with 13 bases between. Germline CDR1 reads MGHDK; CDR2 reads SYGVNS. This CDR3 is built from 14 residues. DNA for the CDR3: TGTGCCAGCTTAGGCAGGGACGATAATTCACCCCTCCACTTT. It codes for CASLGRDDNSPLHF.

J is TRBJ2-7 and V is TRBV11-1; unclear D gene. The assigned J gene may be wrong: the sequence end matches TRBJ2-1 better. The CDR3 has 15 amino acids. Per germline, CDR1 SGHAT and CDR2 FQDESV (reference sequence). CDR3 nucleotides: TGTGCCAGCAGCTCCCAACACGAGATGGGAAATGAGCAGTTCTTC. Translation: CASSSQHEMGNEQFF.

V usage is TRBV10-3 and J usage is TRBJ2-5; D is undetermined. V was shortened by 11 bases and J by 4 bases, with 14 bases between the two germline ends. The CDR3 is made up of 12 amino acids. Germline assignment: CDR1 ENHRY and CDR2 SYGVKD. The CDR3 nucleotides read TGTGCCGGCAGTGCCTACGGAGAGACCCAGTACTTC. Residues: CAGSAYGETQYF.

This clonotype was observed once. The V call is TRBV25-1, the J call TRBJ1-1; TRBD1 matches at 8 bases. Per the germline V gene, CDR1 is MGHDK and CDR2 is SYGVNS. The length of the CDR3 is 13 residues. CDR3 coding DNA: TGTGCTAGAGCCGCGGACAGGGACACTGAAGCTTTCTTT. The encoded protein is CARAADRDTEAFF.

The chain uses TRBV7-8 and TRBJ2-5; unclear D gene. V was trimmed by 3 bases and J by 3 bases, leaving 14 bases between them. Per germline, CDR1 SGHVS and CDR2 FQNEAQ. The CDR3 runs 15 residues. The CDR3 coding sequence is TGTGCCAGCAGCTTGGGCAGGCGGACGGAAGAGACCCAGTACTTC. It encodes CASSLGRRTEETQYF. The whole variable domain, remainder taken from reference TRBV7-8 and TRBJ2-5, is GAGVSQSPRYKVAKRGQDVALRCDPISGHVSLFWYQQALGQGPEFLTYFQNEAQLDKSGLPSDRFFAERPEGSVSTLKIQRTQQEDSAVYLCASSLGRRTEETQYFGPGTRLLVL.

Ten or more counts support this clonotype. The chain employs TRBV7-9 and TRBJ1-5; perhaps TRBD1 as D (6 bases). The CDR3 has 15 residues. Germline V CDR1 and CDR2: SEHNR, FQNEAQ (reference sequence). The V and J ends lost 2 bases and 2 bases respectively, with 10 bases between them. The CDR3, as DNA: TGTGCCAGCAGCTTAATGGGGGCTGGCAATCAGCCCCAGCATTTT. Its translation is CASSLMGAGNQPQHF.

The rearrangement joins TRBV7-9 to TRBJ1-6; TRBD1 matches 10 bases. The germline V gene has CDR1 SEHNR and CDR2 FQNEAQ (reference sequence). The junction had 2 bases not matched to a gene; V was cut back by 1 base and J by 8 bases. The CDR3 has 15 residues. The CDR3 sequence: CASSLETGGYSPLHF. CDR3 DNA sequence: TGTGCCAGCAGCTTAGAGACAGGGGGCTATTCACCCCTCCACTTT.

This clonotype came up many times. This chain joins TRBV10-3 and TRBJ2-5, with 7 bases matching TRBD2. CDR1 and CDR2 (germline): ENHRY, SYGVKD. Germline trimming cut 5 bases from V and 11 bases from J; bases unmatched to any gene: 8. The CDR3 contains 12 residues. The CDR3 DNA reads TGTGCCATCAGTACAGTAGGCGGGAGTCAGTACTTC. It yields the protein CAISTVGGSQYF.

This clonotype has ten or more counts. CDR3 sequence reads: CAISESAGTRETQYF. CDR3 DNA sequence: TGTGCCATCAGTGAGTCGGCGGGAACAAGAGAGACCCAGTACTTC. The chain joins TRBV10-3 to TRBJ2-5; D might be TRBD2 (6 bases). The V and J ends lost 0 bases and 4 bases respectively, with 12 bases between them. CDR1 ENHRY and CDR2 SYGVKD come from the germline V gene. This CDR3 spans 15 amino acids.